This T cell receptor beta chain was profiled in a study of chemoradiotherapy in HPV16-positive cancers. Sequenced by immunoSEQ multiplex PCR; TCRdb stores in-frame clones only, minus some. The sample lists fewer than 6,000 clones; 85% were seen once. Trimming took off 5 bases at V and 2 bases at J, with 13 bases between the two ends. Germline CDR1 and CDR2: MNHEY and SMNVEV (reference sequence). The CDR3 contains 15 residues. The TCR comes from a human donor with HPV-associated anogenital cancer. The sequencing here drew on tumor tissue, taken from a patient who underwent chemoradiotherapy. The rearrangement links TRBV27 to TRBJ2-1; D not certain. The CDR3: CASSPGQIPYNEQFF. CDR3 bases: TGTGCCAGCAGTCCCGGGCAGATTCCCTACAATGAGCAGTTCTTC.